The entry below gives a single TCR beta chain sequence along with its context. Sequencing used immunoSEQ multiplex PCR; TCRdb keeps in-frame clones, though not all of them. This repertoire shows about 250,000 clones, roughly 85% found once; its top ten account for about 5.1%. This entry is derived from a study of blood T cell repertoires in COVID-19. The receptor was derived from a man aged 50-59 years with active or convalescent COVID-19. Specimen: peripheral blood.

CDR3 protein: CASSQWTGDGYTF. The CDR3, as DNA: TGTGCCAGCTCGCAGTGGACAGGGGACGGCTACACCTTC. This chain joins TRBV18 and TRBJ1-2; 9 positions match TRBD1. The CDR3 extends over 13 amino acids. CDR1 and CDR2 from the germline V gene are KGHSH and LQKENI. J lost 8 bases, V lost 6 bases, and 7 bases had no gene match.